Below, 27 T cell receptor beta chains from the same sample are listed, as sequenced in a study of early T cells in non-severe SARS-CoV-2 infection. TCRdb passed the 5' RACE reads through MiXCR, listing each CDR3 protein once. The sample has around 83,000 distinct CDR3 sequences; 10% to 15% are singletons. The input for sequencing was whole blood, taken at baseline. All receptors derive from an adult who was a healthcare worker with PCR-confirmed SARS-CoV-2 infection or an uninfected control (not recorded which).

This clonotype was recorded a few times. The rearrangement uses TRBV6-6 and TRBJ1-2, with a possible D match to TRBD1 (5 bases). Trimming removed 0 bases at V and 0 bases at J, with 14 bases between. CDR1 is MNHNY, CDR2 SVGAGI, per germline (reference sequence). The CDR3 has 17 amino acids. The DNA of the CDR3 is TGTGCCAGCAGTTACTCGACAGCTTCTACAGCTAACTATGGCTACACCTTC. Residues: CASSYSTASTANYGYTF.

The V gene is TRBV3-1, the J gene TRBJ2-2; D is perhaps TRBD2 (5 bases). The CDR3 contains 18 residues. CDR1 is LGHDT and CDR2 is YNNKEL in the germline V gene (reference sequence). Trimming took off 4 bases at V and 3 bases at J, with 21 bases between the two ends. The CDR3 DNA reads TGTGCCAGCAGCCCCACCCGTTTGTGGGAGTCCGACACCGGGGAGCTGTTTTTT. This sequence encodes CASSPTRLWESDTGELFF.

This clonotype has a count of ten or more. V is TRBV25-1 and J is TRBJ1-2; D not certain. The CDR3 spans 12 residues. CDR1 MGHDK and CDR2 SYGVNS come from the germline V gene. Trimming removed 7 bases at V and 8 bases at J, with 14 bases between. The CDR3, as DNA: TGTGCCAGCACCCCCAGGTCGGGCGGCTACACCTTC. Translation gives CASTPRSGGYTF.

This clonotype has a count of ten or more. The genes are TRBV20-1 and TRBJ2-5; TRBD1 or TRBD2 may be the D gene (5 bases each). Germline V gene lookup returns CDR1 DFQATT and CDR2 SNEGSKA (reference sequence). There are 15 residues in the CDR3. V was clipped by 0 bases and J by 5 bases, with 16 bases between them. CDR3 in amino acids: CSARESAGPGETQYF. CDR3 sequence (DNA): TGCAGTGCTAGAGAGAGCGCAGGGCCGGGGGAGACCCAGTACTTC.

This clonotype has at least ten counts. The genes are TRBV11-2 and TRBJ2-1; 9 nucleotides line up with TRBD1. There are 15 residues in the CDR3. Germline CDR1 and CDR2: SGHAT and FQNNGV. V lost 5 bases to trimming and J lost 9 bases; unmatched junction nucleotides: 11. The CDR3 DNA reads as TGTGCCAGCAGCCCTCCCGGGACAGGGTTAGGTGAGCAGTTCTTC. It specifies CASSPPGTGLGEQFF.

This clonotype came up a few times. V gene TRBV20-1 combines with J gene TRBJ2-1; TRBD1 matches at 9 bases. The V gene end was trimmed by 1 base and the J gene end by 7 bases; junction bases not matched to a gene: 8. This CDR3 is 15 amino acids long. From germline, CDR1 is DFQATT and CDR2 SNEGSKA (reference sequence). The chain's CDR3 is CSARVSQTGGNEQFF. CDR3 DNA sequence: TGCAGTGCTAGAGTTTCCCAGACAGGGGGAAATGAGCAGTTCTTC.

This sequence joins TRBV6-1 and TRBJ2-7; maybe TRBD2 (6 bases). The ends were cut back, 4 bases at V and 4 bases at J, with 17 bases in the middle. The germline V gene encodes CDR1 MNHNS and CDR2 SASEGT. This CDR3 is 15 amino acids long. The CDR3 loop reads CASSALGGVGYEQYF. In nucleotides, the CDR3 is TGTGCCAGCAGTGCCCTGGGAGGTGTGGGATACGAGCAGTACTTC.

V is TRBV12-3 or TRBV12-4 and J is TRBJ2-1; D unclear. The CDR3 is 13 residues long. Trimming left V 7 bases short and J 7 bases short, with 14 bases between. The CDR3 DNA sequence: TGTGCCAGCAAAAGGACCTCTTCGAATGAGCAGTTCTTC. Translated: CASKRTSSNEQFF.

This clonotype appeared a few times. V is TRBV16 and J is TRBJ1-3, with no clear D. The CDR3 is made up of 15 amino acids. Germline CDR1 is KGHSY and CDR2 is FQNENV. The V gene lost 3 bases and the J gene lost 0 bases, with 9 bases spanning the gap. The CDR3 spells CASSQGGISGNTIYF. The CDR3 region has the DNA TGTGCCAGCAGCCAGGGCGGGATCTCTGGAAACACCATATATTTT.

There are a few counts of this clonotype. This chain connects TRBV12-3 or TRBV12-4 to TRBJ2-5; D unclear. V was shortened by 8 bases and J by 2 bases, with 18 bases between the two germline ends. The CDR3 is made up of 15 amino acids. Here the CDR3 reads CASGGTPTPQETQYF. The CDR3 bases are TGTGCCAGCGGTGGTACCCCAACACCACAAGAGACCCAGTACTTC.

A few counts support this clonotype. The rearrangement links TRBV7-6 to TRBJ1-1, with TRBD1 as a possible D gene (6 bases). Germline V CDR1 and CDR2: SGHVS, FNYEAQ. V dropped 5 bases and J dropped 4 bases, with 17 bases sitting between them. The CDR3 covers 15 residues. The CDR3 region is CASSPRGGRFTEAFF. The CDR3 DNA reads TGTGCCAGCAGCCCCCGGGGGGGGCGTTTCACTGAAGCTTTCTTT.

This clonotype was seen a few times. The chain has TRBV7-8 and TRBJ1-3; D is unclear. V dropped 4 bases and J dropped 9 bases, with 13 bases sitting between them. Germline values: CDR1 SGHVS, CDR2 FQNEAQ. This CDR3 comprises 13 residues. The DNA of the CDR3 is TGTGCCAGCAGCTCGCGGACTTGGAGCACCATATATTTT. Protein product: CASSSRTWSTIYF.

This clonotype was seen at least ten times. The V call is TRBV7-8, the J call TRBJ2-1; D gene ambiguous. Germline CDR1 reads SGHVS; CDR2 reads FQNEAQ. V lost 2 bases and J lost 0, with 11 bases in between. The CDR3 runs 16 residues. The chain's CDR3 is CASSLFTASSYNEQFF. Written as DNA, the CDR3 is TGTGCCAGCAGCTTATTCACAGCGAGCTCCTACAATGAGCAGTTCTTC.

This clonotype was seen repeatedly, ten times or more. CDR3 nucleotides: TGTGCCAGCAACCTAGGAAGGGGGCGGAATCAGCCCCAGCATTTT. Encoded protein: CASNLGRGRNQPQHF. The V gene is TRBV28, the J gene TRBJ1-5; TRBD1 matches 7 bases. The CDR3 sequence is 15 residues long. Germline V gene data show CDR1 as MDHEN and CDR2 as SYDVKM. V gave up 7 bases and J gave up 4 bases; unmatched junction bases: 10.

This clonotype has just a few counts. This rearrangement joins TRBV3-1 to TRBJ2-1; tentatively, D is TRBD2 (6 bases). V lost 3 bases to trimming and J lost 5 bases, with 14 bases between them. Per germline, CDR1 LGHDT and CDR2 YNNKEL (reference sequence). This CDR3 spans 15 amino acids. The CDR3 loop is CASSQEGKVHNEQFF. CDR3 DNA: TGTGCCAGCAGCCAGGAGGGCAAGGTCCACAATGAGCAGTTCTTC.

This clonotype turned up a few times. The CDR3: CASSFDFQETQYF. The CDR3 DNA reads TGTGCCAGCAGCTTCGACTTCCAAGAGACCCAGTACTTC. The V gene is TRBV7-6, the J gene TRBJ2-5, with D uncertain. The V and J ends lost 3 bases and 1 base respectively, with 6 bases between them. The CDR3 covers 13 residues. Germline values: CDR1 SGHVS, CDR2 FNYEAQ.

There are many counts of this clonotype. The CDR3 DNA reads as TGCAGTGCTAGCAGGGAGAGGAACTATGGCTACACCTTC. Translated, it gives CSASRERNYGYTF. The chain combines TRBV20-1 with TRBJ1-2, with a weak D call TRBD1 (5 bases). Germline values: CDR1 DFQATT, CDR2 SNEGSKA (reference sequence). The CDR3 extends over 13 amino acids. The V end lost 3 bases, the J end lost 2 bases, and 10 bases lay between the germline ends.

This clonotype was observed many times. V and J are TRBV29-1 and TRBJ2-7; D remains unclear. CDR1 SQVTM and CDR2 ANQGSEA come from the germline V gene. Trimming pared 2 bases from V and 1 base from J, leaving 6 bases between. CDR3 size: 12 residues. CDR3 sequence: CSVETTSYEQYF. The CDR3 DNA reads as TGCAGCGTTGAAACGACTTCCTACGAGCAGTACTTC.

There are a few counts of this clonotype. The gene calls are TRBV6-6 and TRBJ1-2; 8 bases are shared with TRBD1. The germline V gene has CDR1 MNHNY and CDR2 SVGAGI (reference sequence). The ends lost 5 bases at V and 8 bases at J; junction bases unmatched: 7. This CDR3 contains 13 residues. CDR3 protein: CASSAQGAGGYTF. DNA of the CDR3: TGTGCCAGCAGTGCCCAGGGGGCCGGCGGCTACACCTTC.

This clonotype was detected only a few times. The genes are TRBV9 and TRBJ2-3, with 8 positions matching TRBD2. V trimming: 1 base; J trimming: 6 bases; junction bases outside the gene matches: 10. Germline loops: CDR1 SGDLS, CDR2 YYNGEE. The CDR3 consists of 16 residues. CDR3 in DNA: TGTGCCAGCAGCGTAAGCTCGGGAGGGCCGGGGGATACGCAGTATTTT. Translating it yields CASSVSSGGPGDTQYF.

A few counts support this clonotype. This chain connects TRBV20-1 to TRBJ2-7; either TRBD1 or TRBD2 may supply D (5 bases each). Germline loops: CDR1 DFQATT, CDR2 SNEGSKA (reference sequence). Trimming shortened V by 0 bases and J by 4 bases, and 13 bases separated the two germline ends. The CDR3 has 14 amino acids. This CDR3 is CSARELGTAYEQYF. The DNA of the CDR3 is TGCAGTGCTAGAGAGCTCGGGACGGCTTACGAGCAGTACTTC.

There are many counts of this clonotype. This sequence joins TRBV30 and TRBJ2-2, with 11 bases fitting TRBD2. V was pared by 1 base and J by 3 bases, with 1 base of the junction left unmatched. The CDR3 sequence is 15 residues long. Germline V lookup: CDR1 GTSNPN, CDR2 SVGIG (reference sequence). DNA of the CDR3: TGTGCCTGGAGTGGACTAGCGGGGCACACCGGGGAGCTGTTTTTT. Protein product: CAWSGLAGHTGELFF.

This clonotype was detected a few times. This chain links TRBV13 with TRBJ1-1, with D perhaps TRBD1 (5 bases). Germline CDR1 and CDR2: PRHDT and FYEKMQ (reference sequence). V shed 1 base and J shed 11 bases, with 17 bases lying between them. There are 14 residues in the CDR3. In nucleotides, the CDR3 is TGTGCCAGCAGCTTAGCTCGACAGCCCCCGTCGGCTTTCTTT. This sequence encodes CASSLARQPPSAFF.

This clonotype occurred a few times. The chain has TRBV30 and TRBJ1-2; D is unresolved. Germline loops: CDR1 GTSNPN, CDR2 SVGIG (reference sequence). CDR3 size: 9 residues. Trimming took 4 bases from V and 7 from J, leaving 4 bases between them. The CDR3 DNA reads as TGTGCCTGGAAGGGTGGCTACACCTTC. This gives the protein CAWKGGYTF.

This sequence joins TRBV18 and TRBJ2-7; D ambiguous. The CDR3 sequence is 14 residues long. The V gene lost 1 base and the J gene lost 3 bases, with 10 bases spanning the gap. Germline lookup yields CDR1 KGHSH and CDR2 LQKENI. The CDR3 loop is CASSPLEQYYEQYF. In DNA form, the CDR3 reads TGTGCCAGCTCACCACTCGAACAGTACTACGAGCAGTACTTC.

This clonotype was seen more than once but under ten times. CDR3 nucleotide sequence: TGTGCCAGCAGCCCTCCAAGTGGTACGCAGTATTTT. It translates to CASSPPSGTQYF. V is TRBV9 and J is TRBJ2-3; D is unclear. Trimming took off 4 bases at V and 8 bases at J, with 11 bases between the two ends. Germline-derived CDR1 and CDR2 are SGDLS and YYNGEE. The length of the CDR3 is 12 residues.

This clonotype was counted many times. This chain uses TRBV20-1 with TRBJ2-2; D is undetermined. This CDR3 spans 13 amino acids. Germline V gene sequence: CDR1 DFQATT, CDR2 SNEGSKA (reference sequence). V gave up 2 bases and J gave up 2 bases, with 6 bases separating them. This CDR3 reads CSARRRNTGELFF. CDR3 nucleotide sequence: TGCAGTGCTAGACGACGAAACACCGGGGAGCTGTTTTTT.